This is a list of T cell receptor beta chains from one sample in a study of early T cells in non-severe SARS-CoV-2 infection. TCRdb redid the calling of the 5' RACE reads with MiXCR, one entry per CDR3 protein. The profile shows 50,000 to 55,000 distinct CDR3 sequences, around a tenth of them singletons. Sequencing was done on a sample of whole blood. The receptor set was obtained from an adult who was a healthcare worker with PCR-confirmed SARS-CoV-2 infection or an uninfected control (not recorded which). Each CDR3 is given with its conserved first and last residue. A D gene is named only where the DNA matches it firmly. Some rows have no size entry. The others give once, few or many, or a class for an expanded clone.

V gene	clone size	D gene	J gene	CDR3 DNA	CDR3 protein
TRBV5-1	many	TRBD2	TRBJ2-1	TGCGCCAGCACCCCTAGCGGGAGGGTTAATGAGCAGTTCTTC	CASTPSGRVNEQFF
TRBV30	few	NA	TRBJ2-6	TGTGCCTGGAGTGTAGAAAAGATAAGACAGACTCATTTCTCTGGGGCCAACGTCCTGACTTTC	CAWSVEKIRQTHFSGANVLTF
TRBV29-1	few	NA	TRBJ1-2	TGCAGCGTTGATAAGGTTGATGGCTACACCTTC	CSVDKVDGYTF
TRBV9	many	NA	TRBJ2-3	TGTGCCAGCAGCGTAGCAGGCGTTAGCACAGATACGCAGTATTTT	CASSVAGVSTDTQYF
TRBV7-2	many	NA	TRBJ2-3	TGTGCCAGCAGCTTAGTGAGTTCAGATACGCAGTATTTT	CASSLVSSDTQYF
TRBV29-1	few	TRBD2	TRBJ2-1	TGCAGCGTTACCTCGGAAGCGGGGCCCTACAATGAGCAGTTCTTC	CSVTSEAGPYNEQFF
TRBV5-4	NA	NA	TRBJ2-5	TGTGCCAGCAGCTTGGCGGGAGATAAAGAGACCCAGTACTTC	CASSLAGDKETQYF
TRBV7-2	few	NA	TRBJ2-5	TGTGCCAGCAGCTTAGCTAGGCAGCAAGAGACCCAGTACTTC	CASSLARQQETQYF
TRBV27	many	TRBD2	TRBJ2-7	TGTGCCAGTAATTCGGGAGGGCCGGTCTACGAGCAGTACTTC	CASNSGGPVYEQYF
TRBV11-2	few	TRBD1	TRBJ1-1	TGTGCCAGCAGCTACCGGACAGGGAACACTGAAGCTTTCTTT	CASSYRTGNTEAFF
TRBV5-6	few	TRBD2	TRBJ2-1	TGTGCCAGCAGCTGGGTGGGACTAGCGGGAGGGCACAATGAGCAGTTCTTC	CASSWVGLAGGHNEQFF
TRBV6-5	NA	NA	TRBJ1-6	TGTGCCAGCACTATGGGGGGGGGACAATCCCGTTCACCCCTCCACTTT	CASTMGGGQSRSPLHF
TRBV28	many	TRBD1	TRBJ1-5	TGTGCCAGCAGTGTGGACAGGGAGGGTCAGCCCCAGCATTTT	CASSVDREGQPQHF
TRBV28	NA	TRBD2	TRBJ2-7	TGTGCCAGCAGTTCGACGGCGACTAGCGGGAGGCACTCCTACGAGCAGTACTTC	CASSSTATSGRHSYEQYF
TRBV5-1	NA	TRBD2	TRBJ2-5	TGCGCCAGCAGCTTGGCGAGGGAACTAGCGGGAGTTGGAGAGACCCAGTACTTC	CASSLARELAGVGETQYF
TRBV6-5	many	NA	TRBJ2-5	TGTGCCAGCAGTTACTCGAGGGCGGGCCAAGAGACCCAGTACTTC	CASSYSRAGQETQYF
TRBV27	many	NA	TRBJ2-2	TGTGCCAGCACCAACAGCCAGGCGGCCGGGGAGCTGTTTTTT	CASTNSQAAGELFF
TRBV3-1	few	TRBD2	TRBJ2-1	TGTGCCAGCAGGACTAGCGGGAGGGCCATTGAGCAGTTCTTC	CASRTSGRAIEQFF
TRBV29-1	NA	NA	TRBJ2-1	TGCAGCGTTGGGGAGACTGAGCGGTTCTTC	CSVGETERFF
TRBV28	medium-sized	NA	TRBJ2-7	TGTGCCACCGGGACAACCTACGAGCAGTACTTC	CATGTTYEQYF
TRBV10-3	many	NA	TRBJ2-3	TGTGCCATCAGTGAGTCGGTGGGCACAGATACGCAGTATTTT	CAISESVGTDTQYF
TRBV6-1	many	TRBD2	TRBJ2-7	TGTGCCAGCGGACTAGCGGAAAGCTCCTACGAGCAGTACTTC	CASGLAESSYEQYF
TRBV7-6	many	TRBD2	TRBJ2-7	TGTGCCAGCAGCCCTAGTGGGACTAGCGGGAGGTTGAGTGAGCAGTACTTC	CASSPSGTSGRLSEQYF
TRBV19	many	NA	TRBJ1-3	TGTGCCAGTAGTATCTCCTTGTCTGGAAACACCATATATTTT	CASSISLSGNTIYF
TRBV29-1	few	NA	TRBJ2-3	TGCAGCGGAGAATTCGGGCAACTCACAGATACGCAGTATTTT	CSGEFGQLTDTQYF